The 20 T cell receptor beta chains below were found in one sample sequenced in a study of blood T cell repertoires in COVID-19. The method was immunoSEQ multiplex PCR; TCRdb's version includes in-frame clones alone and lacks a portion of them. The sample gives 250,000 to 300,000 clones, roughly 89% of which show up once; about 1.8% is in the top ten. The sequenced sample consisted of PBMCs or T cells enriched from blood (not recorded which). The receptors derive from a woman aged 40 to 50 who had recovered from COVID-19.

The J gene is TRBJ2-1, the V gene TRBV6-4, with TRBD1 matching over 7 bases. The CDR3 is made up of 14 amino acids. V shed 5 bases and J 6 bases; nucleotides not matched to a gene: 7. CDR1 is MRHNA and CDR2 is SNTAGT in the germline V gene. CDR3 in amino acids: CASSPRQGGNEQFF. In DNA form, the CDR3 reads TGTGCCAGCAGTCCGAGACAGGGTGGCAATGAGCAGTTCTTC.

The chain has TRBV18 and TRBJ1-2; 7 positions agree with TRBD1. V lost 5 bases to trimming and J lost 4 bases; unmatched junction nucleotides: 13. CDR3 length: 16 residues. In germline, CDR1 is KGHSH, CDR2 LQKENI. The CDR3 DNA is TGTGCCAGCTCATTCGACAGGACAGGAGATCTCTATGGCTACACCTTC. Its protein product is CASSFDRTGDLYGYTF.

The table lists this clone with a few counts. The gene calls are TRBV19 and TRBJ1-2, with D possibly TRBD1 on 6 matching bases. This CDR3 has 15 amino acids. Trimming left V 7 bases short and J 6 bases short, with 21 bases between. Germline V CDR1 and CDR2: LNHDA, SQIVND (reference sequence). CDR3 region: CASTPNLGGAHGYTF. The CDR3 bases are TGTGCCAGTACCCCGAACTTGGGGGGGGCGCATGGCTACACCTTC.

The chain carries TRBV27 and TRBJ1-2, with 8 bases aligning to TRBD1. The germline CDR1 and CDR2 sequences are MNHEY and SMNVEV (reference sequence). The CDR3 runs 13 residues. V was pared by 6 bases and J by 6 bases, with 6 bases of the junction left unmatched. Here the CDR3 reads CASRLTGGDGYTF. CDR3 nucleotides: TGTGCCAGCAGACTAACAGGGGGGGATGGCTACACCTTC.

The chain couples TRBV2 to TRBJ1-2; D unclear. With 6 bases removed from V and 4 bases from J, the gap between germline ends came to 12 bases. The CDR3 covers 13 residues. The germline CDR1 and CDR2 sequences are SNHLY and FYNNEI. CDR3 sequence (DNA): TGTGCCAGCAGCCGGGGTGAGGTCTATGGCTACACCTTC. This encodes CASSRGEVYGYTF.

The chain couples TRBV5-1 to TRBJ2-3; 7 nucleotides match TRBD1. The V gene's germline CDR1 is SGHRS and CDR2 YFSETQ. V shed 4 bases and J 5 bases; nucleotides not matched to a gene: 10. The CDR3 consists of 15 residues. The CDR3 DNA follows: TGCGCCAGCAGCCCGGACAGGCCGGGTGTAGATACGCAGTATTTT. Translating it yields CASSPDRPGVDTQYF.

This rearrangement joins TRBV7-9 to TRBJ1-1; no definite D call. Trimming cost V 1 base and J 2 bases, with 5 bases left between them. Germline lookup yields CDR1 SEHNR and CDR2 FQNEAQ (reference sequence). The CDR3 is made up of 13 amino acids. The CDR3 is CASSLVANTEAFF. CDR3 sequence (DNA): TGTGCCAGCAGCTTAGTGGCAAACACTGAAGCTTTCTTT.

CDR3 in DNA: TGTGCCACCAGCAGAGATAATGTTCTAGGTTCTGGAAACACCATATATTTT. Amino acids: CATSRDNVLGSGNTIYF. The chain joins TRBV15 to TRBJ1-3; D is undetermined. This CDR3 region has 17 residues. CDR1 and CDR2 from the germline V gene are LNHNV and YYDKDF (reference sequence). Trimming removed 0 bases at V and 1 base at J, with 13 bases between. Full variable domain (missing parts from reference TRBV15 and TRBJ1-3): DAMVIQNPRYQVTQFGKPVTLSCSQTLNHNVMYWYQQKSSQAPKLLFHYYDKDFNNEADTPDNFQSRRPNTSFCFLDIRSPGLGDTAMYLCATSRDNVLGSGNTIYFGEGSWLTVV.

The V gene is TRBV18, the J gene TRBJ2-2, with 10 bases that match TRBD1. The germline V gene has CDR1 KGHSH and CDR2 LQKENI. The CDR3 consists of 15 residues. V shed 6 bases and J 1 base; nucleotides not matched to a gene: 2. CDR3 coding DNA: TGTGCCAGCTCGGGACAGGGGCTGAACACCGGGGAGCTGTTTTTT. Its translation: CASSGQGLNTGELFF. The full variable domain, completed using reference TRBV18 and TRBJ2-2, is NAGVMQNPRHLVRRRGQEARLRCSPMKGHSHVYWYRQLPEEGLKFMVYLQKENIIDESGMPKERFSAEFPKEGPSILRIQQVVRGDSAAYFCASSGQGLNTGELFFGEGSRLTVL.

The chain carries TRBV2 and TRBJ1-4; D remains unclear. V shed 5 bases and J shed 8 bases, with 15 bases lying between them. The CDR3 is 14 residues long. Germline CDR1 and CDR2: SNHLY and FYNNEI. CDR3 nucleotides: TGTGCCAGCAGTTTCGGGGTGGTGGGGGAAAAACTGTTTTTT. Residues: CASSFGVVGEKLFF.

The chain uses TRBV2 and TRBJ1-5; 7 bases agree with TRBD1. The CDR3 is 18 residues long. Trimming took 6 bases from V and 0 from J; bases not matched to a gene: 14. Germline values: CDR1 SNHLY, CDR2 FYNNEI. The CDR3 DNA reads TGTGCCAGCAGCCCCCCGCCCCCAGGGGGATATAGCAATCAGCCCCAGCATTTT. Translated, it gives CASSPPPPGGYSNQPQHF.

In DNA form, the CDR3 reads TGTGCCAGCAGGGTAGGAGGAAGCACTGAAGCTTTCTTT. Amino acid sequence: CASRVGGSTEAFF. V usage is TRBV6-6 and J usage is TRBJ1-1; D uncertain. The CDR3 length is 13 residues. In germline, CDR1 is MNHNY, CDR2 SVGAGI (reference sequence). Trimming cost V 6 bases and J 4 bases, with 12 bases left between them.

The rearrangement uses TRBV10-1 and TRBJ2-4; D is unclear. Trimming pared 4 bases from V and 9 bases from J, leaving 13 bases between. CDR1 and CDR2 from the germline V gene are WNHNN and SYGVQD (reference sequence). The CDR3 length is 13 residues. CDR3 protein: CASSAGGNGIQYF. CDR3 DNA sequence: TGCGCCAGCAGTGCTGGTGGTAACGGCATTCAGTACTTC.

The chain joins TRBV11-3 to TRBJ2-4; D might be TRBD2 (6 bases). There are 14 residues in the CDR3. V shed 5 bases and J shed 0 bases, with 8 bases lying between them. Germline loops: CDR1 SGHNT, CDR2 YENEEA. CDR3 region: CASSAGGAKNIQYF. In DNA, the CDR3 is TGTGCCAGCAGCGCCGGGGGAGCCAAAAACATTCAGTACTTC.

V gene TRBV9 combines with J gene TRBJ1-2; 11 bases agree with TRBD1. The CDR3 has 17 amino acids. CDR1 is SGDLS, CDR2 YYNGEE, per germline. The V segment lost 0 bases and the J segment 8 bases; nucleotides outside the gene matches: 12. CDR3 loop: CASSVGWTGGRLGGYTF. The DNA of the CDR3 is TGTGCCAGCAGCGTAGGATGGACAGGGGGCAGATTGGGAGGCTACACCTTC.

The count of this clone is one. V gene TRBV7-2 combines with J gene TRBJ1-3; the match to TRBD1 covers 8 bases. The CDR3 has 18 amino acids. With V trimmed by 2 bases and J by 0 bases, 9 bases remained unmatched. The V gene's germline CDR1 is SGHTA and CDR2 FQGNSA. The CDR3: CASSLYRTGYISGNTIYF. For the CDR3, the DNA is TGTGCCAGCAGCTTATACAGGACAGGGTACATCTCTGGAAACACCATATATTTT.

There are a few counts of this clone. This rearrangement joins TRBV29-1 to TRBJ2-7, with TRBD1 as a possible D gene (5 bases). V gave up 7 bases and J gave up 0 bases, with 13 bases separating them. From germline, CDR1 is SQVTM and CDR2 ANQGSEA. This CDR3 is built from 13 residues. CDR3 amino acids: CSAISTVSYEQYF. As DNA, the CDR3 is TGCAGCGCCATATCGACAGTCTCCTACGAGCAGTACTTC.

This rearrangement joins TRBV23-1 to TRBJ1-3; no reliable D call. TRBV23-1 is recorded as an ORF, its role being uncertain. With 1 base removed from V and 7 bases from J, the gap between germline ends came to 11 bases. The CDR3 runs 14 residues. The DNA for the CDR3 is TGCGCCAGCAGTCAATGTAGAGGAAAGAACACCATATATTTT. Protein: CASSQCRGKNTIYF.

This chain links TRBV19 with TRBJ1-1; 7 positions match TRBD1. CDR1 LNHDA and CDR2 SQIVND come from the germline V gene (reference sequence). This CDR3 region has 16 residues. The trim removed 5 bases at V and 1 base at J, leaving 10 bases unmatched. In nucleotides, the CDR3 is TGTGCCAGTAGTGTCCGACAGGGTGGAGGGAACACTGAAGCTTTCTTT. Its protein is CASSVRQGGGNTEAFF.

The chain is built from TRBV7-9 and TRBJ2-2; 8 bases line up with TRBD2. The germline V gene encodes CDR1 SEHNR and CDR2 FQNEAQ (reference sequence). CDR3 size: 17 residues. The J segment lost 1 base and the V segment lost 1 base, leaving 5 bases of the junction unmatched. CDR3 loop: CASSLEQTSGNTGELFF. CDR3 nucleotide sequence: TGTGCCAGCAGCTTAGAACAAACTAGCGGGAACACCGGGGAGCTGTTTTTT.